The 21 T cell receptor beta chains listed next were all sequenced from one sample in a study of blood T cell repertoires in COVID-19 (dated by TCRdb to 2018 to 2021). Libraries were constructed by the immunoSEQ multiplex PCR assay. This is the immuneACCESS table as TCRdb keeps it, with only in-frame sequences that have V and J called. A part of the clones is gone; compared with another copy, unresolved V genes explain less than half, and the rest is unexplained. For this sample there are 25,000 to 40,000 clones; 85% to 90% appear just once. The ten largest clonotypes hold about 13% of the sample. The sample consisted of peripheral blood. The receptors come from a man in his 70s with active COVID-19.

The chain couples TRBV3-1 (or the pseudogene TRBV3-2) to TRBJ1-3; D call uncertain. The V end was cut by 8 bases, the J end by 4 bases, with 6 bases between. The CDR3 has 11 amino acids. Germline CDR1 and CDR2: LGHDT and YNNKEL (reference sequence). The CDR3 loop reads CASGEGNTIYF. CDR3 DNA: TGTGCCAGCGGGGAGGGAAACACCATATATTTT.

The chain combines TRBV14 with TRBJ2-3; TRBD2 might be the D (6 bases). The V gene's germline CDR1 is SGHDN and CDR2 FVKESK. The CDR3 runs to 16 residues. V gave up 2 bases and J gave up 1 base, with 13 bases separating them. CDR3 amino acids: CASSQRRDWGTDTQYF. The CDR3 coding sequence is TGTGCCAGCAGCCAAAGGCGGGATTGGGGCACAGATACGCAGTATTTT. The full variable domain, its missing parts supplied by reference TRBV14 and TRBJ2-3, is EAGVTQFPSHSVIEKGQTVTLRCDPISGHDNLYWYRRVMGKEIKFLLHFVKESKQDESGMPNNRFLAERTGGTYSTLKVQPAELEDSGVYFCASSQRRDWGTDTQYFGPGTRLTVL.

This clone has only one observation. V usage is TRBV28 and J usage is TRBJ2-7, with 8 bases identical to TRBD1. V dropped 3 bases and J dropped 5; count of bases not matched to a gene: 6. Germline V gene lookup returns CDR1 MDHEN and CDR2 SYDVKM. CDR3 length: 14 residues. Here the CDR3 DNA reads TGTGCCAGCAGTTTGGACAGGGTAACGAACGAGCAGTACTTC. This gives the protein CASSLDRVTNEQYF.

This chain connects TRBV5-6 to TRBJ2-5, with 7 bases identical to TRBD1. The CDR3 extends over 14 amino acids. V gave up 5 bases and J gave up 1 base; unmatched junction bases: 5. Germline V gives CDR1 SGHDT, CDR2 YYEEEE. This chain's CDR3 is CASSFGTAQETQYF. In nucleotides, the CDR3 is TGTGCCAGCAGTTTTGGGACAGCCCAAGAGACCCAGTACTTC.

The chain couples TRBV3-1 (or the pseudogene TRBV3-2) to TRBJ2-1, with 8 nucleotides matching TRBD2. The germline V gene encodes CDR1 LGHDT and CDR2 YNNKEL (reference sequence). The CDR3 loop spans 14 amino acids. Unmatched junction bases numbered 2, after V lost 2 bases and J lost 5 bases. The CDR3 sequence: CASSQLSGNNEQFF. The DNA of the CDR3 is TGTGCCAGCAGCCAACTTAGCGGGAACAATGAGCAGTTCTTC.

The chain carries TRBV20-1 and TRBJ2-1, with D unresolved. Germline CDR1 is DFQATT and CDR2 is SNEGSKA (reference sequence). V shed 5 bases and J shed 7 bases, with 6 bases lying between them. This CDR3 spans 10 amino acids. The CDR3 nucleotides read TGCAGTGCTTACAGAAATGAGCAGTTCTTC. Translation gives CSAYRNEQFF.

V and J are TRBV6-5 and TRBJ2-7, with 10 bases that match TRBD2. Per the germline V gene, CDR1 is MNHEY and CDR2 is SVGAGI. This CDR3 region has 12 residues. Trimming removed 9 bases from V and 4 bases from J; junction bases left unmatched: 3. The CDR3 DNA sequence: TGTGCCAGGATAGCGGGGGGTTACGAGCAGTACTTC. It encodes CARIAGGYEQYF.

The chain couples TRBV14 to TRBJ2-7; D possibly corresponds to TRBD1 (6 bases). The germline V and J ends were trimmed by 2 bases and 6 bases, with 17 bases remaining between them. The CDR3 loop spans 15 amino acids. Germline V CDR1 and CDR2: SGHDN, FVKESK. CDR3 residues: CASSQIPQGSGEQYF. The CDR3 DNA sequence: TGTGCCAGCAGCCAAATCCCCCAGGGGTCTGGCGAGCAGTACTTC.

J is TRBJ2-2 and V is TRBV14; a weak D match, TRBD1 (5 bases). Germline V gene sequence: CDR1 SGHDN, CDR2 FVKESK. The V end was cut by 6 bases, the J end by 1 base, with 12 bases between. The CDR3 consists of 15 residues. The CDR3 DNA follows: TGTGCCAGCAGACGAGATCAGGGGAACACCGGGGAGCTGTTTTTT. Protein sequence: CASRRDQGNTGELFF.

Comment on this clone: The same CDR3 is also encoded by other DNA sequences in this sample. The chain is built from TRBV5-1 and TRBJ2-3, with a tentative D call TRBD2 (7 bases). Trimming pared 0 bases from V and 2 bases from J, leaving 10 bases between. Germline assignment: CDR1 SGHRS and CDR2 YFSETQ. This CDR3 region has 15 residues. CDR3 protein: CASSLVGGHTDTQYF. Here the CDR3 DNA reads TGCGCCAGCAGCTTGGTGGGGGGGCACACAGATACGCAGTATTTT.

This rearrangement joins TRBV6-5 to TRBJ2-6; TRBD2 aligns across 7 bases. Germline V gene data show CDR1 as MNHEY and CDR2 as SVGAGI. The CDR3 spans 15 residues. The junction had 5 bases not matched to a gene; V was cut back by 7 bases and J by 2 bases. Here the CDR3 DNA reads TGTGCCAGCAATCCCGGGGGGACTGGGGCCAACGTCCTGACTTTC. It translates to CASNPGGTGANVLTF.

This chain joins TRBV6-1 and TRBJ1-5; D perhaps matches TRBD1 (6 bases). The germline V and J ends were trimmed by 2 bases and 4 bases, with 15 bases remaining between them. This CDR3 has 16 residues. CDR1 and CDR2 (germline): MNHNS, SASEGT. CDR3 region: CASSESRSRGNQPQHF. The CDR3 DNA reads TGTGCCAGCAGTGAATCCCGTAGCAGGGGTAATCAGCCCCAGCATTTT.

The rearrangement joins TRBV7-8 to TRBJ2-2; D ambiguous. The V gene lost 6 bases and the J gene lost 6 bases, with 8 bases spanning the gap. The CDR3 sequence is 12 residues long. Germline CDR1 reads SGHVS; CDR2 reads FQNEAQ. The CDR3 protein is CASSPSPGELFF. The CDR3 DNA sequence: TGTGCCAGCAGTCCCTCCCCCGGGGAGCTGTTTTTT.

The chain has TRBV15 and TRBJ2-6, with D unclear. CDR3 length: 17 residues. V shed 2 bases and J shed 0 bases, with 11 bases lying between them. Germline V gene lookup returns CDR1 LNHNV and CDR2 YYDKDF (reference sequence). The CDR3 coding sequence is TGTGCCACCAGCAGATTACAGTCAACCTCTGGGGCCAACGTCCTGACTTTC. Amino acid sequence: CATSRLQSTSGANVLTF.

This rearrangement joins TRBV3-1 (or the pseudogene TRBV3-2) to TRBJ1-1; 8 positions match TRBD1. In germline, CDR1 is LGHDT, CDR2 YNNKEL (reference sequence). V lost 4 bases, J lost 1 base, and 5 bases stayed unmatched. The CDR3 is 15 amino acids. CDR3 sequence: CASSRWTGRNTEAFF. The DNA for the CDR3 is TGTGCCAGCAGCCGTTGGACAGGGAGGAACACTGAAGCTTTCTTT.

The J gene is TRBJ2-7, the V gene TRBV13; tentative D call: TRBD2 (6 bases). The CDR3 length is 15 residues. V was pared by 5 bases and J by 4 bases, with 18 bases between. Germline V gives CDR1 PRHDT, CDR2 FYEKMQ (reference sequence). The CDR3, as DNA: TGTGCCAGCAGCGGAGGGAAGGGTGGTATGTACGAGCAGTACTTC. Its protein is CASSGGKGGMYEQYF. Supplemented by reference TRBV13 and TRBJ2-7, the full variable domain reads AAGVIQSPRHLIKEKRETATLKCYPIPRHDTVYWYQQGPGQDPQFLISFYEKMQSDKGSIPDRFSAQQFSDYHSELNMSSLELGDSALYFCASSGGKGGMYEQYFGPGTRLTVT.

The V call is TRBV9, the J call TRBJ1-2; TRBD1 is a possible D gene (6 bases). The CDR3 extends over 15 amino acids. Germline-derived CDR1 and CDR2 are SGDLS and YYNGEE. V was trimmed by 4 bases and J by 6 bases, leaving 19 bases between them. CDR3 sequence (DNA): TGTGCCAGCAGCCAACAGCAGGCAGGGGTCAATGGCTACACCTTC. Encoded protein: CASSQQQAGVNGYTF.

The V and J genes are TRBV28 and TRBJ2-1; 10 bases match TRBD2. Trimming cost V 3 bases and J 5 bases; bases outside gene matches: 4. Per the germline V gene, CDR1 is MDHEN and CDR2 is SYDVKM. The CDR3 covers 15 residues. The DNA of the CDR3 is TGTGCCAGCAGTTTCCTAGCGGGAGTGAACAATGAGCAGTTCTTC. It codes for CASSFLAGVNNEQFF.

This chain links TRBV25-1 with TRBJ2-7; no firm D call. The V end was cut by 6 bases, the J end by 1 base, with 10 bases between. Germline loops: CDR1 MGHDK, CDR2 SYGVNS. The CDR3 runs to 13 residues. The DNA of the CDR3 is TGTGCCAGCAGGCCACCCGGGTCCTACGAGCAGTACTTC. This gives the protein CASRPPGSYEQYF.

The V gene is TRBV7-8, the J gene TRBJ1-1; D is uncertain. V was cut by 4 bases and J by 1 base, with 7 bases left in between. This CDR3 has 13 amino acids. The germline V gene encodes CDR1 SGHVS and CDR2 FQNEAQ. CDR3 sequence: CASSSRGNTEAFF. The CDR3 coding sequence is TGTGCCAGCAGCTCCCGGGGGAACACTGAAGCTTTCTTT.

Note on this clone: Compared with germline, one end of the junction differs, possibly owing to a read error. The chain links TRBV19 to TRBJ1-5; D gene uncertain. The CDR3 is 14 residues long. Germline V CDR1 and CDR2: LNHDA, SQIVND (reference sequence). This CDR3 is CASSITHSKQPQHF. DNA for the CDR3: TGTGCCAGTAGTATCACTCACAGCAAACAGCCCCAGCATTTT.